This TCR beta chain was identified in a study of blood T cells in healthy people across ages. Study conclusions and caveats: Roughly linear age-related decline in beta diversity appeared, significant by age around 40.

It was with a sample-barcoded 5' primer and a J-beta primer mix that a second PCR of roughly 7 to 11 cycles was run. TCRdb re-called the 5' RACE reads through MiXCR, storing one row per CDR3 protein. The repertoire holds 1.5 million to 2 million distinct CDR3 sequences, with less than 50% as singletons. The CDR3 is 16 residues long. Germline V gene sequence: CDR1 SGHDN, CDR2 FVKESK. Trimming stripped 0 bases from V and 0 bases from J, with 8 bases between. Comments on this clonotype: Its specificity is not known.

Donors ranged from about 6 to 95 years old and were healthy Caucasians in Russia. Per sample, extraction of total RNA gave at least 6 micrograms in every case. The sample comprised blood. This chain joins TRBV14 and TRBJ1-4; D gene uncertain. The sequence derives from a middle-aged woman in good health. CDR3 nucleotides: TGTGCCAGCAGCCAAGATTCCAGGTCAACTAATGAAAAACTGTTTTTT. Its translation is CASSQDSRSTNEKLFF.